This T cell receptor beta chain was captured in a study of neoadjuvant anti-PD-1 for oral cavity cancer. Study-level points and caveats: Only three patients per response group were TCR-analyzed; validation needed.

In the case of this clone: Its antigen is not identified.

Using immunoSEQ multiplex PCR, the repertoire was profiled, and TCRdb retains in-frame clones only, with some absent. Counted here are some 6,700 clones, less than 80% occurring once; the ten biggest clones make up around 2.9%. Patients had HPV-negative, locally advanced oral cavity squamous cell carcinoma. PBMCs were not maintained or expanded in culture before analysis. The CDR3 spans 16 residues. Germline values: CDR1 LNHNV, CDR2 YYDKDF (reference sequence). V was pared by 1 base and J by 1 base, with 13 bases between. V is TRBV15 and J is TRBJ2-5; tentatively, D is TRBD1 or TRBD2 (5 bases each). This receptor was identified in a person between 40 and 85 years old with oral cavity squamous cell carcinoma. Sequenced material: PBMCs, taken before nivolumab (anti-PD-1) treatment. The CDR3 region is CATSRGGEGTQETQYF. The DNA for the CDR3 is TGTGCCACCAGCAGAGGTGGTGAGGGGACCCAAGAGACCCAGTACTTC.